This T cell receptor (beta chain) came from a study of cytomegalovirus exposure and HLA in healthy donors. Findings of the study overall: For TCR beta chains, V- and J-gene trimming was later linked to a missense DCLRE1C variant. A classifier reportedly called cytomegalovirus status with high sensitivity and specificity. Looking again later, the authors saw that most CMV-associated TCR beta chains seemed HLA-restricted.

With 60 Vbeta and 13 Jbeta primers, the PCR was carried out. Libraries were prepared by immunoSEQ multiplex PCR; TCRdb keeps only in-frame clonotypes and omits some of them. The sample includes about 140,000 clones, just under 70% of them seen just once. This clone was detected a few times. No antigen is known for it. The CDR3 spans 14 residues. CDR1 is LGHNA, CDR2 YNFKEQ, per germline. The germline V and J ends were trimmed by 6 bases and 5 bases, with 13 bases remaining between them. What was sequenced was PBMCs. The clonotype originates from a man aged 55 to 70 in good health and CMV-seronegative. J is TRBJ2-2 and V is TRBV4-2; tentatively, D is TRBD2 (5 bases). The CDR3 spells CASSYRGRTGELFF. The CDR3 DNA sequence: TGTGCCAGCAGTTACCGAGGGAGAACCGGGGAGCTGTTTTTT.